This T cell receptor beta chain was found in a study of T-cell reconstitution after alpha-beta-depleted transplantation in children. This clonotype was detected a few times. The TCRbeta library was prepared with unique molecular identifiers. Using its own MiXCR run on the PCR reads, TCRdb lists one record per CDR3 protein. The sample holds some 550,000 distinct CDR3 sequences, 18% seen once. The CDR3 covers 15 residues. With V trimmed by 4 bases and J by 7 bases, 13 bases remained unmatched. Germline CDR1 reads SGHKS; CDR2 reads YYEKEE (reference sequence). The chain uses TRBV5-5 and TRBJ2-7, with 8 bases matching TRBD1. This TCR derives from a human donor who donated a stem cell graft to a child with acute lymphoblastic leukemia. The sample consisted of PBMCs from the stem cell graft donor, taken from the stem cell graft. The CDR3 spells CASSNPGGRVREQYF. The CDR3 DNA follows: TGTGCCAGCAGCAACCCAGGGGGCCGGGTTCGTGAGCAGTACTTC.